Listed here are 7 T cell receptor beta chains from one sample, sequenced in a study of cytomegalovirus exposure and HLA in healthy donors. In the PCR, 60 Vbeta and 13 Jbeta primers were used. This table comes from immunoSEQ multiplex PCR, and its TCRdb copy is limited to in-frame clones, with some not included. The sample records around 67,000 clones, roughly 66% being singletons. The sample was PBMCs. The source of these receptors is a woman aged 50 to 65 in good health and CMV-seronegative.

The rearrangement links TRBV4-3 to TRBJ2-1; 9 bases map to TRBD2. Germline V CDR1 and CDR2: LGHNA, YSLEER. The V and J ends lost 2 bases and 0 bases, in that order; junction bases with no gene match: 5. The CDR3 length is 17 residues. The CDR3 sequence is CASSQLPSGASYNEQFF. The CDR3 DNA follows: TGCGCCAGCAGCCAATTGCCTAGCGGGGCCTCCTACAATGAGCAGTTCTTC.

The rearrangement links TRBV4-3 to TRBJ2-3; 10 bases match TRBD2. Germline trimming cut 0 bases from V and 1 base from J; bases unmatched to any gene: 7. Germline CDR1 is LGHNA and CDR2 is YSLEER. The CDR3 runs to 18 residues. CDR3 nucleotide sequence: TGCGCCAGCAGCCAAGAAGATGCTAGCGGGAGTGGCACAGATACGCAGTATTTT. Translating it yields CASSQEDASGSGTDTQYF.

The chain recombines TRBV27 with TRBJ1-5; D might be TRBD1 (6 bases). Germline CDR1 MNHEY, CDR2 SMNVEV (reference sequence). CDR3 length: 18 amino acids. V lost 2 bases, J lost 3 bases, and 20 bases lay in between. This CDR3 reads CASSLRRAGAHNNQPQHF. CDR3 coding DNA: TGTGCCAGCAGTTTACGGCGGGCGGGGGCTCATAACAATCAGCCCCAGCATTTT.

The chain combines TRBV29-1 with TRBJ2-1; a weak D match, TRBD2 (6 bases). The V gene's germline CDR1 is SQVTM and CDR2 ANQGSEA. V was cut by 4 bases and J by 5 bases, with 15 bases left in between. The CDR3 loop spans 14 amino acids. In DNA form, the CDR3 reads TGCAGCGTTGTAGGGTTGGACTACAACAATGAGCAGTTCTTC. Translated: CSVVGLDYNNEQFF.

Points on this clone: The sample carries other DNA sequences with the same CDR3. The rearrangement uses TRBV15 and TRBJ2-6; TRBD1 might be the D (6 bases). This CDR3 has 15 residues. CDR1 is LNHNV, CDR2 YYDKDF, per germline (reference sequence). Trimming took off 5 bases at V and 0 bases at J, with 8 bases between the two ends. The CDR3 protein is CATSRDNSGANVLTF. The CDR3 DNA is TGTGCCACCAGCCGGGACAACTCTGGGGCCAACGTCCTGACTTTC.

This clone was detected only a few times. This rearrangement joins TRBV29-1 to TRBJ2-5; the D is unclear. Germline CDR1 and CDR2: SQVTM and ANQGSEA. V dropped 6 bases and J dropped 5 bases, with 16 bases sitting between them. There are 13 residues in the CDR3. CDR3 coding DNA: TGCAGCGTGCGGTCTCCCAGTCGGGAGACCCAGTACTTC. The encoded protein is CSVRSPSRETQYF.

J is TRBJ2-7 and V is TRBV7-2; D call uncertain. Deletions cut 4 bases from V and 0 bases from J, with 10 bases between. In germline, CDR1 is SGHTA, CDR2 FQGNSA. This CDR3 has 14 residues. CDR3 DNA sequence: TGTGCCAGCAGCTCGAGAGCGTCCTCCTACGAGCAGTACTTC. The encoded protein is CASSSRASSYEQYF. The full variable domain, with the rest looked up from reference TRBV7-2 and TRBJ2-7, is GAGVSQSPSNKVTEKGKDVELRCDPISGHTALYWYRQSLGQGLEFLIYFQGNSAPDKSGLPSDRFSAERTGGSVSTLTIQRTQQEDSAVYLCASSSRASSYEQYFGPGTRLTVT.